This paragraph covers one TCR beta chain sequence. Its antigen is still unknown. These data originate in a study of T cells in severe cutaneous drug reactions. Study-wide background: Blister fluid/cells and PBMC came from acute- or recovery-stage patients.

Overall study findings and caveats: One public TCRbeta CDR3 appeared in all seven blister samples, averaging about 13%. Carbamazepine-induced Stevens-Johnson syndrome or toxic epidermal necrolysis patients showed strongly raised TRBV12-4, about 32% in blister cells and around 5% in PBMC.

Per germline, CDR1 SGHRS and CDR2 YFSETQ. This CDR3 has 13 amino acids. The iRepertoire multiplex PCR system with TCR subtype-specific primers built both bulk and single-cell libraries. Multiplex PCR targeting V, D and J genes made bulk TCR beta libraries. TCRdb reworked the multiplex PCR reads into one entry per CDR3 protein, no DNA. Here the sample table reports 6,500 to 7,500 distinct CDR3 sequences. Sequenced patients had Stevens-Johnson syndrome or toxic epidermal necrolysis caused by carbamazepine. The chain combines TRBV5-1 with TRBJ2-4. The specimen sequenced was cells from a skin blister. The receptor's source is a human donor with toxic epidermal necrolysis, a severe cutaneous drug reaction. CDR3 sequence: CASKLDSENIQYF.